The T cell receptor beta chain under discussion was sequenced for a study of blood T cell repertoires in COVID-19. Clones were read by immunoSEQ multiplex PCR, and TCRdb kept only the in-frame ones, dropping some. The data show under 400,000 clones, about 90% seen once. Germline V lookup: CDR1 SGHAT, CDR2 FQNNGV. With 0 bases removed from V and 4 bases from J, the gap between germline ends came to 9 bases. There are 14 residues in the CDR3. Assignments of participants to cohorts depended upon their own reported clinical history. The V call is TRBV11-2, the J call TRBJ1-1, with D tentatively TRBD1 (6 bases). Material: PBMCs or T cells enriched from blood (not recorded which). This receptor was taken from a middle-aged man in a cohort exposed to, infected with or recovered from COVID-19 (not recorded which). CDR3: CASSLEQGLTEAFF. CDR3 nucleotide sequence: TGTGCCAGCAGCTTAGAACAGGGTCTCACTGAAGCTTTCTTT. The full variable domain, completed using reference TRBV11-2 and TRBJ1-1, is EAGVAQSPRYKIIEKRQSVAFWCNPISGHATLYWYQQILGQGPKLLIQFQNNGVVDDSQLPKDRFSAERLKGVDSTLKIQPAKLEDSAVYLCASSLEQGLTEAFFGQGTRLTVV.